A single sample gave rise to the 14 T cell receptor beta chains below, sequenced in a study of T cells in Graves' hyperthyroidism and ophthalmopathy. From RNA transcripts, TCR beta CDR3 regions were amplified. First-round RT-PCR targeting the TCR CDR3 was performed with the HTBI primer set. TCRdb fed the multiplex PCR reads into MiXCR, producing one record per CDR3 protein. The data hold some 490,000 distinct CDR3 sequences, with approximately 23% observed a single time. Sequenced sample: blood. These receptor sequences come from a woman aged 65 to 85 with Graves' ophthalmopathy.

The rearrangement links TRBV3-1 to TRBJ1-1; D is ambiguous. The germline gives CDR1 LGHDT, CDR2 YNNKEL (reference sequence). The germline V and J ends were trimmed by 7 bases and 1 base, with 13 bases remaining between them. The CDR3 is made up of 14 amino acids. This chain's CDR3 is CASNHSTGNTEAFF. In nucleotides, the CDR3 is TGTGCCAGCAACCACAGTACGGGGAACACTGAAGCTTTCTTT.

This clonotype appeared many times. CDR3 in amino acids: CASSPLPTAAYEQYF. Here the CDR3 DNA reads TGTGCCAGCAGCCCGCTTCCTACAGCGGCCTACGAGCAGTACTTC. The rearrangement uses TRBV11-1 and TRBJ2-7, with D perhaps matching TRBD2 (5 bases). Trimming took 5 bases from V and 2 from J, leaving 16 bases between them. The CDR3 contains 15 residues. Germline V lookup: CDR1 SGHAT, CDR2 FQDESV (reference sequence).

This clonotype has just one count. In nucleotides, the CDR3 is TGTGCCAGCAGCTCCCGGGACAGGGGCAATGAGCAGTTCTTC. Protein product: CASSSRDRGNEQFF. The chain is built from TRBV7-2 and TRBJ2-1, with 10 positions matching TRBD1. The CDR3 consists of 14 residues. The J segment lost 6 bases and the V segment lost 4 bases, leaving 3 bases of the junction unmatched. Germline lookup yields CDR1 SGHTA and CDR2 FQGNSA.

At least ten counts were recorded for this clonotype. The DNA for the CDR3 is TGTGCCAGCAGTGCGGAACCAGGGACTGAAGCTTTCTTT. Translating gives CASSAEPGTEAFF. The gene calls are TRBV2 and TRBJ1-1; TRBD1 might be the D (5 bases). This CDR3 spans 13 amino acids. Trimming pared 4 bases from V and 5 bases from J, leaving 11 bases between. The germline gives CDR1 SNHLY, CDR2 FYNNEI.

The chain is built from TRBV9 and TRBJ1-1; 9 nucleotides align to TRBD1. J lost 7 bases, V lost 4 bases, and 14 bases had no gene match. This CDR3 comprises 16 residues. The V gene's germline CDR1 is SGDLS and CDR2 YYNGEE. The CDR3 nucleotides read TGTGCCAGCAGCTTAGGCCGGACAGGGGTCGGGGTTGAAGCTTTCTTT. This codes for CASSLGRTGVGVEAFF.

This clonotype was detected a few times. The J gene is TRBJ1-1, the V gene TRBV2; no clear D. In germline, CDR1 is SNHLY, CDR2 FYNNEI. The CDR3 contains 13 residues. Trimming removed 6 bases from V and 4 bases from J, with 12 bases in between. DNA of the CDR3: TGTGCCAGCAGCCCCAACTTGGCCACTGAAGCTTTCTTT. Translating gives CASSPNLATEAFF.

This chain joins TRBV29-1 and TRBJ1-2; no firm D call. The CDR3 loop spans 12 amino acids. V lost 8 bases to trimming and J lost 7 bases, with 17 bases between them. The germline V gene has CDR1 SQVTM and CDR2 ANQGSEA. Here the CDR3 reads CSSGREGSGYTF. The CDR3 DNA sequence: TGCAGCTCTGGAAGAGAGGGATCTGGCTACACCTTC.

A few counts support this clonotype. The CDR3 DNA is TGCAGTGCCTATTCGGGTTGGGGCAATCAGCCCCAGCATTTT. Its translation: CSAYSGWGNQPQHF. The rearrangement joins TRBV20-1 to TRBJ1-5; D remains ambiguous. The CDR3 consists of 14 residues. Germline V gene data show CDR1 as DFQATT and CDR2 as SNEGSKA (reference sequence). Trimming shortened V by 6 bases and J by 2 bases, and 14 bases separated the two germline ends.

This clonotype was seen more than once but under ten times. The rearrangement links TRBV6-5 to TRBJ2-5, with D possibly being TRBD1 or TRBD2 (8 bases each). Between the trimmed V and J ends, which lost 0 bases and 1 base, there was a span of 18 bases. The CDR3 is made up of 18 amino acids. The germline V gene encodes CDR1 MNHEY and CDR2 SVGAGI. The CDR3 DNA is TGTGCCAGCAGTTACTCGGGCAGGGGGCGGGGGGCCCAAGAGACCCAGTACTTC. It translates to CASSYSGRGRGAQETQYF.

This clonotype was observed at least ten times. The chain combines TRBV5-5 with TRBJ2-7; the D call may be TRBD1 or TRBD2 (5 bases each). The CDR3 loop spans 14 amino acids. Trimming pared 4 bases from V and 0 bases from J, leaving 11 bases between. Germline CDR1 is SGHKS and CDR2 is YYEKEE (reference sequence). The CDR3 is CASSPGRHSYEQYF. DNA of the CDR3: TGTGCCAGCAGCCCGGGACGGCACTCCTACGAGCAGTACTTC.

The rearrangement links TRBV6-5 to TRBJ2-5; weak D call: TRBD2 (5 bases). CDR3 length: 13 amino acids. Deletions cut 0 bases from V and 12 bases from J, with 14 bases between. CDR1 and CDR2 from the germline V gene are MNHEY and SVGAGI. CDR3 DNA: TGTGCCAGCAGTTACTCGGATTCCCGGGAAGAGTACTTC. Protein product: CASSYSDSREEYF.

The chain links TRBV19 to TRBJ2-1; TRBD2 agrees at 10 bases. This CDR3 comprises 14 residues. Germline loops: CDR1 LNHDA, CDR2 SQIVND (reference sequence). The V and J ends lost 6 bases and 6 bases, in that order; junction bases with no gene match: 5. The CDR3 here is CASRRASGSNEQFF. CDR3 sequence (DNA): TGTGCCAGTAGAAGGGCTAGCGGGAGCAATGAGCAGTTCTTC.

J is TRBJ1-2 and V is TRBV13; tentatively, D is TRBD1 (5 bases). V lost 4 bases and J 3 bases, leaving 12 bases between the germline ends. Per germline, CDR1 PRHDT and CDR2 FYEKMQ (reference sequence). The CDR3 has 14 residues. CDR3 nucleotide sequence: TGTGCCAGCAGCTCCGGGGCGGGGGACTATGGCTACACCTTC. Its translation is CASSSGAGDYGYTF.

This rearrangement joins TRBV19 to TRBJ1-2; 10 nucleotides agree with TRBD1. J gave up 0 bases and V 8 bases, and 6 bases lay outside the gene matches. Germline assignment: CDR1 LNHDA and CDR2 SQIVND (reference sequence). The CDR3 contains 15 residues. The CDR3 loop is CASGTDRGANYGYTF. As DNA, the CDR3 is TGTGCCAGTGGAACGGACAGGGGGGCTAACTATGGCTACACCTTC.